Each of the 6 T cell receptor beta chains below was sequenced from the same sample in a study of regulatory T cells in long-lasting Graves disease. For TCR beta, libraries came from iRepertoire HTBI primers and Arm-PCR of CDR3 regions. One entry per CDR3 protein, called by TCRdb with MiXCR from the multiplex PCR reads. The sample contains about 560,000 distinct CDR3 sequences, roughly 15% of which appear only once. Time point here: newly diagnosed GD, antithyroid drugs for less than 3 months. Researchers made the TCR library from RNA that was extracted from PBMCs. The same specimen was also included in a second study, on T cells in Graves' hyperthyroidism and ophthalmopathy.

The starting material was peripheral blood mononuclear cells (PBMCs), obtained at new diagnosis, from a patient treated with antithyroid drugs. These receptors were taken from a young man with Graves disease.

This clonotype occurred many times. The chain joins TRBV28 to TRBJ1-4, with 8 bases aligning to TRBD1. This CDR3 has 16 amino acids. V gave up 2 bases and J gave up 8 bases; unmatched junction bases: 10. Germline V gives CDR1 MDHEN, CDR2 SYDVKM. CDR3 loop: CASSLSRRGRREKLFF. The CDR3 DNA sequence: TGTGCCAGCAGTTTAAGTCGCAGGGGGCGAAGGGAAAAACTGTTTTTT.

The rearrangement uses TRBV28 and TRBJ1-4, with 9 bases lining up with TRBD1. Germline CDR1 is MDHEN and CDR2 is SYDVKM. The CDR3 has 16 residues. Trimming removed 4 bases from V and 3 bases from J; junction bases left unmatched: 6. The CDR3 DNA is TGTGCCAGCAGTTGGGACAGGGCCAGGTCTAATGAAAAACTGTTTTTT. Protein: CASSWDRARSNEKLFF.

The gene calls are TRBV9 and TRBJ2-7; D remains unclear. Between the trimmed V and J ends, which lost 4 bases and 3 bases, there was a span of 17 bases. The germline CDR1 and CDR2 sequences are SGDLS and YYNGEE. CDR3 length equals 15 residues. CDR3 coding DNA: TGTGCCAGCAGCCCGAACATAGGTGTGGGCTACGAGCAGTACTTC. Protein: CASSPNIGVGYEQYF.

V is TRBV4-1 and J is TRBJ2-1; TRBD1 agrees at 7 bases. This CDR3 is built from 15 residues. Germline CDR1 is MGHRA and CDR2 is YSYEKL. J gave up 7 bases and V 0 bases, and 6 bases lay outside the gene matches. The CDR3 reads CASSQEDRQWNEQFF. CDR3 bases: TGCGCCAGCAGCCAAGAGGACAGGCAATGGAATGAGCAGTTCTTC.

This clonotype has a count of ten or more. This rearrangement joins TRBV5-1 to TRBJ1-6; 8 bases align to TRBD1. J lost 14 bases, V lost 4 bases, and 11 bases had no gene match. CDR1 is SGHRS, CDR2 YFSETQ, per germline. The length of the CDR3 is 14 residues. CDR3 protein: CASSRTGPPWALHF. CDR3 nucleotides: TGCGCCAGCAGCCGGACAGGGCCGCCTTGGGCCCTCCACTTT.

This clonotype was seen more than once but under ten times. Written as DNA, the CDR3 is TGCGCCAGCAGCCAAGTACCGGGACAGAGAAACACTGAAGCTTTCTTT. Translation gives CASSQVPGQRNTEAFF. This rearrangement joins TRBV4-1 to TRBJ1-1; 7 nucleotides agree with TRBD1. V shed 1 base, J shed 2 bases, and the junction held 7 bases outside the gene matches. Germline V gives CDR1 MGHRA, CDR2 YSYEKL. The length of the CDR3 is 16 residues.